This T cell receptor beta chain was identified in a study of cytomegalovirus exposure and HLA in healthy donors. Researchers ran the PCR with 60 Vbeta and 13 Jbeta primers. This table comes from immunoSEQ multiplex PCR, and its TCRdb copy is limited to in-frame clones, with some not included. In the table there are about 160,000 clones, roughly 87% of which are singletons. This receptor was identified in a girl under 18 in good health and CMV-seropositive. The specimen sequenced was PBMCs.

CDR3 coding DNA: TGTGCCGACGGGACAGGTCTCTCTGGGGCCAACGTCCTGACTTTC. Its translation is CADGTGLSGANVLTF. The V gene is TRBV2, the J gene TRBJ2-6, with 8 bases that match TRBD1. Per the germline V gene, CDR1 is SNHLY and CDR2 is FYNNEI. The CDR3 covers 15 residues. J was trimmed by 0 bases and V by 11 bases; bases with no gene match: 6.